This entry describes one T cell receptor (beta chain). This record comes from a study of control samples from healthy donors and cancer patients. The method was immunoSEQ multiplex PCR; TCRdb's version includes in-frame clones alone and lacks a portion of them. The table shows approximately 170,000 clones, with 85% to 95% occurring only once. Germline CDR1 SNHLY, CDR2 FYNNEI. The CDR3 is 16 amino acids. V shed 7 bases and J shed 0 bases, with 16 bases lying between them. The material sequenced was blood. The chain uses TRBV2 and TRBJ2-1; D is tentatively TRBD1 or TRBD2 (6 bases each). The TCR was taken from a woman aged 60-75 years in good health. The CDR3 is CASTPLGGSSYNEQFF. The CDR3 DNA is TGTGCCAGCACCCCATTAGGGGGGAGCTCCTACAATGAGCAGTTCTTC. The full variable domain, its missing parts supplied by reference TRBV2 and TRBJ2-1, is EPEVTQTPSHQVTQMGQEVILRCVPISNHLYFYWYRQILGQKVEFLVSFYNNEISEKSEIFDDQFSVERPDGSNFTLKIRSTKLEDSAMYFCASTPLGGSSYNEQFFGPGTRLTVL.